This entry lists 11 T cell receptor beta chains sequenced from one sample in a study of human T cells and chemical hapten exposure (dated by TCRdb to the early 2020s). Receptors were amplified or captured by RACE. TCRdb shows the sequencer as NextSeq 500. TCRdb itself trimmed the public reads at Q25 with fastp, ran MiXCR and retained productive beta chains. Rows are unified per CDR3 protein, each entry keeping the most common DNA and genes. This sample comprises 50,000 or so distinct CDR3 sequences, roughly 9.6% of them detected only once. The top ten hold 1.8% of the sample. The time point label on this specimen signifies: patch test 1, 2 weeks after DPC sensitization. The intended sense of this specimen's treatment or condition label: therapeutic diphenylcyclopropenone sensitization with weekly scalp DPC. Unfractionated whole blood was collected in Tempus Blood RNA tubes, and total RNA was extracted from that blood.

The input for sequencing was whole blood, taken in connection with sensitization to the hapten diphenylcyclopropenone (DPC). The receptors were gathered from a woman between 35 and 50 years old with alopecia areata. Some clones in this sample may be carry-over from other donors' samples.

This clonotype occurred many times. The V gene is TRBV29-1, the J gene TRBJ2-3; unclear D gene. This CDR3 contains 12 residues. V was cut by 4 bases and J by 4 bases, with 9 bases left in between. Germline CDR1 and CDR2: SQVTM and ANQGSEA. The CDR3 bases are TGCAGCGTTGGCGTGGCGGCAGATACGCAGTATTTT. It specifies CSVGVAADTQYF.

There are many counts of this clonotype. J is TRBJ2-7 and V is TRBV14; the D gene is possibly TRBD2 (5 bases). The germline V gene has CDR1 SGHDN and CDR2 FVKESK. CDR3 length equals 13 residues. The V gene lost 2 bases and the J gene lost 6 bases, with 11 bases spanning the gap. CDR3 nucleotide sequence: TGTGCCAGCAGCCAATTCGTGAGGGTCGAGCAGTACTTC. It specifies CASSQFVRVEQYF. The full variable domain, completed using reference TRBV14 and TRBJ2-7, is EAGVTQFPSHSVIEKGQTVTLRCDPISGHDNLYWYRRVMGKEIKFLLHFVKESKQDESGMPNNRFLAERTGGTYSTLKVQPAELEDSGVYFCASSQFVRVEQYFGPGTRLTVT.

The chain is built from TRBV20-1 and TRBJ2-7, with 10 bases matching TRBD2. V dropped 3 bases and J dropped 5; count of bases not matched to a gene: 10. The germline gives CDR1 DFQATT, CDR2 SNEGSKA (reference sequence). This CDR3 has 15 amino acids. The CDR3 coding sequence is TGCAGTGCTAGGGCTAGCGGGAGTAACCCCCACGAGCAGTACTTC. Its translation: CSARASGSNPHEQYF.

This chain joins TRBV20-1 and TRBJ2-5; perhaps TRBD2 as D (5 bases). Trimming cost V 3 bases and J 3 bases, with 17 bases left between them. The CDR3 runs to 15 residues. Per the germline V gene, CDR1 is DFQATT and CDR2 is SNEGSKA (reference sequence). For the CDR3, the DNA is TGCAGTGCTAGTCGGGATGGAACTAGGGAAGAGACCCAGTACTTC. Protein sequence: CSASRDGTREETQYF.

This clonotype showed up many times. The chain combines TRBV6-2 or TRBV6-3 with TRBJ2-6; TRBD1 matches 10 bases. CDR1 MNHEY and CDR2 SVGEGT come from the germline V gene. The CDR3 contains 20 residues. Trimming took 0 bases from V and 0 from J; bases not matched to a gene: 8. In DNA, the CDR3 is TGTGCCAGCAGTTACTCCCCCGGGACAGGGGAAACCTCTGGGGCCAACGTCCTGACTTTC. Translated: CASSYSPGTGETSGANVLTF.

This clonotype was found many times. This chain connects TRBV21-1 to TRBJ2-5; TRBD1 is taken as the D call from the table, unchecked against the DNA. TRBV21-1 represents a pseudogene. The CDR3 consists of 15 residues. The chain's CDR3 is CASILDRHPTETQYF. The DNA of the CDR3 is TGTGCCAGCATCCTAGACAGACACCCGACGGAGACCCAGTACTTC.

This chain uses TRBV7-2 with TRBJ2-4; 7 bases match TRBD2. V gave up 0 bases and J gave up 1 base; unmatched junction bases: 3. CDR1 is SGHTA, CDR2 FQGNSA, per germline. CDR3 length: 16 amino acids. The CDR3 here is CASSLALRGAKNIQYF. The CDR3 DNA reads TGTGCCAGCAGCTTAGCGTTGCGGGGGGCCAAAAACATTCAGTACTTC.

This clonotype was seen repeatedly, ten times or more. The rearrangement links TRBV3-1 to TRBJ2-1; 10 nucleotides agree with TRBD2. The CDR3 has 17 amino acids. Trimming at V came to 1 base and at J to 5 bases, leaving 8 bases not matched to a gene. Germline CDR1 is LGHDT and CDR2 is YNNKEL (reference sequence). In DNA form, the CDR3 reads TGTGCCAGCAGCCAAGCTGGTGGGCTAGCGGGAGACAATGAGCAGTTCTTC. It encodes CASSQAGGLAGDNEQFF.

This clonotype was counted many times. In nucleotides, the CDR3 is TGTGCCAGCAGCCAAGGGTCCGGACTGAGCTCCTACGAGCAGTACTTC. Amino acid sequence: CASSQGSGLSSYEQYF. The chain combines TRBV3-1 with TRBJ2-7, with D perhaps matching TRBD2 (5 bases). Trimming left V 1 base short and J 0 bases short, with 13 bases between. Germline assignment: CDR1 LGHDT and CDR2 YNNKEL (reference sequence). This CDR3 has 16 residues.

This clonotype was counted ten times or more. The chain recombines TRBV6-2 or TRBV6-3 with TRBJ1-1; 9 bases are a match to TRBD1. CDR1 MNHEY and CDR2 SVGEGT come from the germline V gene. V lost 5 bases to trimming and J lost 11 bases; unmatched junction nucleotides: 3. The CDR3 totals 11 residues. The CDR3 nucleotides read TGTGCCAGCAGTACGGGGACAGGGGCTTTCTTT. Residues: CASSTGTGAFF.

This clonotype was found a few times. The chain is built from TRBV27 and TRBJ1-2, with 9 positions matching TRBD1. The ends lost 2 bases at V and 0 bases at J; junction bases unmatched: 4. The length of the CDR3 is 16 residues. Germline V gene lookup returns CDR1 MNHEY and CDR2 SMNVEV (reference sequence). For the CDR3, the DNA is TGTGCCAGCAGTTTAGGCCGGGACAGGGCTAACTATGGCTACACCTTC. It is translated as CASSLGRDRANYGYTF.